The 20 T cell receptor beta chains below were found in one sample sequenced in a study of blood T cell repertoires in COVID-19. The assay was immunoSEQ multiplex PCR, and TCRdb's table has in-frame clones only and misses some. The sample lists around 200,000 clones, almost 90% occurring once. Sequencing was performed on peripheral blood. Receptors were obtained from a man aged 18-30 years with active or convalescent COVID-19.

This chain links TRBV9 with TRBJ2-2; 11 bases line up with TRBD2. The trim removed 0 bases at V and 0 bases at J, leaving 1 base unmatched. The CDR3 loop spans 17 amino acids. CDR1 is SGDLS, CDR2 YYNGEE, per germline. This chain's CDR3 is CASSVGTSGSNTGELFF. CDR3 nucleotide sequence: TGTGCCAGCAGCGTAGGGACTAGCGGGTCGAACACCGGGGAGCTGTTTTTT. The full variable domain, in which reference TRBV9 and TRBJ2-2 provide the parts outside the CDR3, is DSGVTQTPKHLITATGQRVTLRCSPRSGDLSVYWYQQSLDQGLQFLIQYYNGEERAKGNILERFSAQQFPDLHSELNLSSLELGDSALYFCASSVGTSGSNTGELFFGEGSRLTVL.

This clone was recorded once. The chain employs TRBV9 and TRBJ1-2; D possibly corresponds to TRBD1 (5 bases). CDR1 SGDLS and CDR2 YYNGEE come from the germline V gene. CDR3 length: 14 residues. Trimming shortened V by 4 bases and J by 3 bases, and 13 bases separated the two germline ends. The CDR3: CASSLYGGDYGYTF. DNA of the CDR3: TGTGCCAGCAGCTTATACGGGGGAGACTATGGCTACACCTTC. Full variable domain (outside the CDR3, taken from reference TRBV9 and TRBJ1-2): DSGVTQTPKHLITATGQRVTLRCSPRSGDLSVYWYQQSLDQGLQFLIQYYNGEERAKGNILERFSAQQFPDLHSELNLSSLELGDSALYFCASSLYGGDYGYTFGSGTRLTVV.

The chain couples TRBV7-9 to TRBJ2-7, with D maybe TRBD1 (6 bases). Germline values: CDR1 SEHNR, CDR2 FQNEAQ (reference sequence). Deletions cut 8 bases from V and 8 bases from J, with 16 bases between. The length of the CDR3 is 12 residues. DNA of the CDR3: TGTGCCAGCTCCGATAGGGGGTTCAAGCAGTACTTC. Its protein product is CASSDRGFKQYF.

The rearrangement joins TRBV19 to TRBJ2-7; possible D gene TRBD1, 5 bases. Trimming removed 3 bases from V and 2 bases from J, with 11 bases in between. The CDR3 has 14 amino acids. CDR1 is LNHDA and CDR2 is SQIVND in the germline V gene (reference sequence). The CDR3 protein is CASSIRPGTYEQYF. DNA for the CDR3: TGTGCCAGTAGTATTCGGCCAGGGACCTACGAGCAGTACTTC.

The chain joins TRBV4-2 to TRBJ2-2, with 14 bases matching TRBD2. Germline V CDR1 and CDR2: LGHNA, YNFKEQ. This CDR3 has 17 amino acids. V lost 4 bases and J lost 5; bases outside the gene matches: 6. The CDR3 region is CASSLGTSGSGTGELFF. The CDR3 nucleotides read TGTGCCAGCAGCCTGGGGACTAGCGGGAGCGGGACCGGGGAGCTGTTTTTT.

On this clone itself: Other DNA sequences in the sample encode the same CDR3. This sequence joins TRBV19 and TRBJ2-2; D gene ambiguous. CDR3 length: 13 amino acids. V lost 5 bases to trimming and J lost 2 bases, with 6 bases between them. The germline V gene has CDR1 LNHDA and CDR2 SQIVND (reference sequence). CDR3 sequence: CASSVSNTGELFF. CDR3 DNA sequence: TGTGCCAGTAGTGTTAGCAACACCGGGGAGCTGTTTTTT. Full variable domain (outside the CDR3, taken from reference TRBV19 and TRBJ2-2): DGGITQSPKYLFRKEGQNVTLSCEQNLNHDAMYWYRQDPGQGLRLIYYSQIVNDFQKGDIAEGYSVSREKKESFPLTVTSAQKNPTAFYLCASSVSNTGELFFGEGSRLTVL.

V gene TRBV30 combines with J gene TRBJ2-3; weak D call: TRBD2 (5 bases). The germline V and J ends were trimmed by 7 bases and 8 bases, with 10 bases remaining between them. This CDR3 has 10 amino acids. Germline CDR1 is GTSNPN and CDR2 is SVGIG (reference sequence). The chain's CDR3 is CAYLEGTQYF. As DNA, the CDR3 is TGTGCCTACCTCGAGGGTACGCAGTATTTT.

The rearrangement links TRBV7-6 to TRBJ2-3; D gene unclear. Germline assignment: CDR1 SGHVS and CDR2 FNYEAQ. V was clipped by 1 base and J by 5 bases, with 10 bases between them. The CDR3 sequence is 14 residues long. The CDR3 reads CASSLGTAGDTQYF. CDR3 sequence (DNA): TGTGCCAGCAGCTTAGGCACCGCCGGAGATACGCAGTATTTT.

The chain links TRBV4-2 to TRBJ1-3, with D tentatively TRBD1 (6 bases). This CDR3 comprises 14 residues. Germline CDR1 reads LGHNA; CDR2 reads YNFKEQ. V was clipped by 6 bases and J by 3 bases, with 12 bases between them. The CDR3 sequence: CASRQQGFGNTIYF. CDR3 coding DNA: TGTGCCAGCAGACAACAGGGTTTTGGAAACACCATATATTTT.

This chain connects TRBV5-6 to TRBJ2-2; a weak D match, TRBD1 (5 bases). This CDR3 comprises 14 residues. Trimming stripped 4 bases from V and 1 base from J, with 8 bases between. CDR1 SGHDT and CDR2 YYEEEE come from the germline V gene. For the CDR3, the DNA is TGTGCCAGCAGCACGGACATGAACACCGGGGAGCTGTTTTTT. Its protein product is CASSTDMNTGELFF.

The CDR3 coding sequence is TGTGCCAGCAGCTTACAGGCGGGCTCTGGAAACACCATATATTTT. It codes for CASSLQAGSGNTIYF. The chain couples TRBV7-2 to TRBJ1-3, with D hard to call. The CDR3 spans 15 residues. Germline CDR1 and CDR2: SGHTA and FQGNSA. Trimming left V 2 bases short and J 0 bases short, with 8 bases between. The complete variable domain, with remaining parts taken from reference TRBV7-2 and TRBJ1-3, reads GAGVSQSPSNKVTEKGKDVELRCDPISGHTALYWYRQSLGQGLEFLIYFQGNSAPDKSGLPSDRFSAERTGGSVSTLTIQRTQQEDSAVYLCASSLQAGSGNTIYFGEGSWLTVV.

The CDR3 region has the DNA TGTGCCAGCAACCGATTACTGGGGGGAGGCGGCACAGATACGCAGTATTTT. It is translated as CASNRLLGGGGTDTQYF. The rearrangement links TRBV27 to TRBJ2-3; possible D gene TRBD2, 6 bases. CDR3 size: 17 residues. V was cut by 7 bases and J by 1 base, with 21 bases left in between. Germline V CDR1 and CDR2: MNHEY, SMNVEV (reference sequence).

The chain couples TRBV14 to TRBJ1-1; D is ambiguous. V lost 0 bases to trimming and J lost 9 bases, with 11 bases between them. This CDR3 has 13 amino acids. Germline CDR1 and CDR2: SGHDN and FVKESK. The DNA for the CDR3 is TGTGCCAGCAGCCAAGATCGGCCGGGGAAAGCTTTCTTT. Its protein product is CASSQDRPGKAFF.

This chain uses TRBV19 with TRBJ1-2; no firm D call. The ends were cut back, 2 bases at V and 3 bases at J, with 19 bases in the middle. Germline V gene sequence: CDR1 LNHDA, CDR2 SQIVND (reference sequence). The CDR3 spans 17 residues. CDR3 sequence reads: CASSIIYLEDLDYGYTF. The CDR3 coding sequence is TGTGCCAGTAGTATAATATATCTAGAGGATTTGGACTATGGCTACACCTTC. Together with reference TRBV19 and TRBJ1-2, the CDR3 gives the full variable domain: DGGITQSPKYLFRKEGQNVTLSCEQNLNHDAMYWYRQDPGQGLRLIYYSQIVNDFQKGDIAEGYSVSREKKESFPLTVTSAQKNPTAFYLCASSIIYLEDLDYGYTFGSGTRLTVV.

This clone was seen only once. CDR3 protein: CASSNGGGSTDTQYF. CDR3 DNA sequence: TGTGCCAGCAGCAATGGGGGCGGCAGCACAGATACGCAGTATTTT. The chain combines TRBV5-4 with TRBJ2-3; perhaps TRBD1 as D (6 bases). CDR1 is SGHNT and CDR2 is YYREEE in the germline V gene (reference sequence). The germline V and J ends were trimmed by 4 bases and 0 bases, with 12 bases remaining between them. There are 15 residues in the CDR3.

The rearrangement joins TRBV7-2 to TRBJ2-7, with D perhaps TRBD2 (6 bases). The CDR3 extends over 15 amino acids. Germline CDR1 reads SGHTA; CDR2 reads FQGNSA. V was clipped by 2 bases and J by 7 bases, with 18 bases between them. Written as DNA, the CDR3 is TGTGCCAGCAGCTTAATTGGGACTGGCGTTCGAGAGCAGTACTTC. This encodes CASSLIGTGVREQYF.

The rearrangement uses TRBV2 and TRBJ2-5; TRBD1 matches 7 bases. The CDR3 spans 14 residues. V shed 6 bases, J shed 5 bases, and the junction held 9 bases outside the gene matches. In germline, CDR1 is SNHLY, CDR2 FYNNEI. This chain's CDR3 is CASSPERGRETQYF. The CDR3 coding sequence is TGTGCCAGCAGCCCGGAGAGGGGGCGGGAGACCCAGTACTTC.

The CDR3 DNA is TGCAGCGTCGGACAGGGGTCAGATACGCAGTATTTT. It yields the protein CSVGQGSDTQYF. This chain joins TRBV29-1 and TRBJ2-3; 9 nucleotides agree with TRBD1. The V gene end was trimmed by 6 bases and the J gene end by 4 bases; junction bases not matched to a gene: 2. This CDR3 comprises 12 residues. CDR1 is SQVTM, CDR2 ANQGSEA, per germline.

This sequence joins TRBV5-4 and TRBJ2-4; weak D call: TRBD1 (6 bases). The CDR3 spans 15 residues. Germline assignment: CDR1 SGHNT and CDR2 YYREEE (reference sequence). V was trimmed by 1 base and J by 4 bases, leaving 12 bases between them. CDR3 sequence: CASSLKTGLKNIQYF. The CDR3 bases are TGTGCCAGCAGCTTGAAGACAGGCCTGAAAAACATTCAGTACTTC.

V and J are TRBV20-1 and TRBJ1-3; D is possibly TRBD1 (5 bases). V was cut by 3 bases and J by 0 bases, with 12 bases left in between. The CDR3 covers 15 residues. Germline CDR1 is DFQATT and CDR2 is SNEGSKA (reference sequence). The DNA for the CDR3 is TGCAGTGCTAGTCGCGGGGGAGGCTCTGGAAACACCATATATTTT. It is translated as CSASRGGGSGNTIYF.